This passage covers 5 T cell receptor beta chains from one sample sequenced in a study of T cells in Graves' hyperthyroidism and ophthalmopathy. The CDR3 regions of TCR beta were amplified from RNA transcripts. During a first-round RT-PCR of the TCR CDR3, the HTBI primer set was used. Each CDR3 protein is one row after TCRdb ran MiXCR on the multiplex PCR reads. This sample has about 160,000 distinct CDR3 sequences; around 8.9% occur once, and the top ten carry roughly a fifth. The sample taken for sequencing was blood. These receptors all come from a young woman with Graves' hyperthyroidism that later progressed to Graves' ophthalmopathy.

This clonotype was observed at least ten times. The chain combines TRBV7-6 with TRBJ2-5; a weak D match, TRBD1 (6 bases). This CDR3 is 13 amino acids long. The V gene's germline CDR1 is SGHVS and CDR2 FNYEAQ. Trimming took 1 base from V and 5 from J, leaving 8 bases between them. The CDR3 protein is CASSLGGLETQYF. CDR3 DNA sequence: TGTGCCAGCAGCTTAGGGGGGCTTGAGACCCAGTACTTC.

This clonotype was seen many times. The chain joins TRBV11-2 to TRBJ2-7, with D perhaps matching TRBD1 (5 bases). The germline V gene has CDR1 SGHAT and CDR2 FQNNGV. Trimming took off 2 bases at V and 0 bases at J, with 5 bases between the two ends. The CDR3 spans 13 residues. The CDR3 nucleotides read TGTGCCAGCAGCTTACAGGGCTCCTACGAGCAGTACTTC. Translated, it gives CASSLQGSYEQYF.

At least ten counts were recorded for this clonotype. The V call is TRBV7-8, the J call TRBJ2-7, with D uncertain. The germline V gene encodes CDR1 SGHVS and CDR2 FQNEAQ. The V and J ends lost 5 bases and 4 bases respectively, with 12 bases between them. This CDR3 has 13 amino acids. CDR3 protein: CASSLDRPYEQYF. DNA for the CDR3: TGTGCCAGCAGCCTAGATAGACCATACGAGCAGTACTTC.

This clonotype was seen repeatedly, ten times or more. The V gene is TRBV19, the J gene TRBJ2-5; 7 bases fit TRBD1. Germline CDR1 LNHDA, CDR2 SQIVND (reference sequence). V lost 3 bases, J lost 4 bases, and 14 bases stayed unmatched. The CDR3 loop spans 17 amino acids. The CDR3, as DNA: TGTGCCAGTAGTATCACCGGGACAGACGTCGTCGGAGAGACCCAGTACTTC. Protein product: CASSITGTDVVGETQYF.

The sample holds many counts of this clonotype. The chain employs TRBV20-1 and TRBJ2-3; possibly TRBD1 for D (6 bases). Looked up from germline, CDR1 is DFQATT and CDR2 is SNEGSKA (reference sequence). The CDR3 has 16 residues. Trimming removed 4 bases from V and 2 bases from J, with 19 bases in between. The CDR3 sequence is CSATSRIGQNTDTQYF. The CDR3 DNA follows: TGCAGTGCTACCTCACGAATCGGACAGAACACAGATACGCAGTATTTT.